This T cell receptor (beta chain) appears in the sequencing data of a study of T cells in Graves' hyperthyroidism and ophthalmopathy. Graves' hyperthyroidism without ophthalmopathy progression within 18 months was termed stable. Findings of the study overall: Blood shared most expanded thyroid clonotypes above 0.001. The model made its ophthalmopathy prediction, and onset followed a median approximately 6 months later.

Regions amplified from RNA transcripts were the TCR beta CDR3 regions. Initially, a first-round RT-PCR of the TCR CDR3 employed the HTBI primer set. TCRdb analysed the multiplex PCR reads with MiXCR anew, one entry per CDR3 protein. The sample includes around 520,000 distinct CDR3 sequences, 13% to 15% of them seen just once. In its sample, this clonotype was seen many times. Its specificity is not known. Germline values: CDR1 WNHNN, CDR2 SYGVQD (reference sequence). The CDR3 is 15 amino acids. V lost 2 bases, J lost 5 bases, and 15 bases lay in between. This receptor was taken from a woman in her late teens or twenties with Graves' hyperthyroidism. The V call is TRBV10-1, the J call TRBJ1-1; no firm D call. Sequencing was performed on blood. The CDR3 DNA follows: TGCGCCAGCAGTGAGGGGATCTCCCGGAGGACTGAAGCTTTCTTT. This encodes CASSEGISRRTEAFF.